What follows is one TCR beta chain and its context. The CDR3 runs to 15 residues. Trimming removed 3 bases from V and 2 bases from J, with 16 bases in between. Germline V gene sequence: CDR1 DFQATT, CDR2 SNEGSKA (reference sequence). A second 7 to 11 cycle PCR used barcoded and J-beta primers. Using its own MiXCR run on the 5' RACE reads, TCRdb lists one record per CDR3 protein. Of about 1.6 million distinct CDR3 sequences listed, roughly 32% were seen once; the top ten hold approximately 11%. This record belongs to a study of blood T cells in healthy people across ages. The rearrangement uses TRBV20-1 and TRBJ1-2, with D perhaps matching TRBD1 (5 bases). This receptor was taken from a woman aged 25 to 45 in good health. The sequencing sample was made of blood. The CDR3 sequence: CSARRGEGGNYGYTF. CDR3 nucleotides: TGCAGTGCTAGGCGGGGGGAGGGTGGCAACTATGGCTACACCTTC.